What follows are 6 T cell receptor beta chains derived from one specimen sequenced in a study of cytotoxic CD8 clonotypes in ibrutinib-treated CLL. Some clones are missing from TCRdb's copy, which holds only in-frame ones; the method was immunoSEQ multiplex PCR. The sample lists around 310,000 clones, just under 80% occurring once. The source material was PBMCs, sampled before ibrutinib treatment. Every receptor here comes from a human donor with chronic lymphocytic leukemia.

This clone came up once. V is TRBV25-1 and J is TRBJ2-2, with a possible D match to TRBD1 (6 bases). The CDR3 length is 16 residues. Between the trimmed V and J ends, which lost 6 bases and 4 bases, there was a span of 18 bases. Germline lookup yields CDR1 MGHDK and CDR2 SYGVNS. The CDR3 nucleotides are TGTGCCAGCAGCCACCTCGGGCAGGGGATCACCGGGGAGCTGTTTTTT. It codes for CASSHLGQGITGELFF.

Note on this clone: Other nucleotide sequences from this sample produce the same CDR3. The rearrangement uses TRBV25-1 and TRBJ2-1; D not certain. V lost 3 bases, J lost 10 bases, and 7 bases lay in between. This CDR3 has 11 amino acids. CDR1 is MGHDK, CDR2 SYGVNS, per germline. This chain's CDR3 is CASSEFGEQFF. DNA for the CDR3: TGTGCCAGCAGTGAGTTTGGGGAGCAGTTCTTC.

V and J are TRBV6-5 and TRBJ1-5; D gene unclear. The V end was cut by 9 bases, the J end by 10 bases, with 22 bases between. The CDR3 spans 14 residues. CDR1 and CDR2 (germline): MNHEY, SVGAGI. The DNA of the CDR3 is TGTGCCAGACCAATCAACATGATAAGCGTCCCCCAGCATTTT. Protein sequence: CARPINMISVPQHF.

The CDR3 spells CASRYVSGANVLTF. CDR3 in DNA: TGTGCCAGCAGATACGTGTCTGGGGCCAACGTCCTGACTTTC. The chain recombines TRBV27 with TRBJ2-6; no clear D gene. V gave up 6 bases and J gave up 1 base, with 7 bases separating them. Germline loops: CDR1 MNHEY, CDR2 SMNVEV (reference sequence). CDR3 length equals 14 residues.

The chain combines TRBV10-3 with TRBJ2-3; 12 bases align to TRBD2. From germline, CDR1 is ENHRY and CDR2 SYGVKD. The CDR3 runs 17 residues. V dropped 0 bases and J dropped 1; count of bases not matched to a gene: 2. The CDR3 sequence: CAISESRLAGGTDTQYF. The CDR3 DNA follows: TGTGCCATCAGTGAGTCACGACTAGCGGGAGGCACAGATACGCAGTATTTT.

The gene calls are TRBV5-1 and TRBJ1-1; 10 nucleotides match TRBD1. The V segment lost 5 bases and the J segment 1 base; nucleotides outside the gene matches: 14. The CDR3 spans 18 residues. From germline, CDR1 is SGHRS and CDR2 YFSETQ. The CDR3 sequence is CASRTQGQGLGKNTEAFF. DNA of the CDR3: TGCGCCAGCAGGACCCAGGGACAGGGGCTGGGTAAGAACACTGAAGCTTTCTTT. Filled out from reference TRBV5-1 and TRBJ1-1, the complete variable domain reads KAGVTQTPRYLIKTRGQQVTLSCSPISGHRSVSWYQQTPGQGLQFLFEYFSETQRNKGNFPGRFSGRQFSNSRSEMNVSTLELGDSALYLCASRTQGQGLGKNTEAFFGQGTRLTVV.